This is a list of T cell receptor beta chains from one sample in a study of CXCR3-negative and CXCR3-positive naive CD8 T cells. TCRdb reanalyzed the 5' RACE reads, giving one entry per CDR3 protein sequence and no DNA. Here the sample table reports some 66,000 distinct CDR3 sequences. Sequenced sample: naive CXCR3- CD8+ T cells from blood. All receptors come from a human donor in good health. Some clones in this sample may be carry-over from other donors' samples. Each CDR3 is given with its conserved first and last residue.

TRBV29-1	TRBJ2-3	CSVCLAGGDTQYF
TRBV4-2	TRBJ1-5	CASSLSTESNQPQHF
TRBV7-9	TRBJ2-7	CASSLALAGAEQYF
TRBV23-1	TRBJ1-5	CASSQSPGSTNSNQPQHF
TRBV29-1	TRBJ2-1	CSVEFLAGGPREQFF
TRBV19	TRBJ2-2	CASSTGTMNTGELFF
TRBV5-1	TRBJ2-1	CASSDTGLAKYNEQFF
TRBV5-5	TRBJ2-3	CASSLDLGTDTQYF
TRBV5-4	TRBJ2-7	CASSLGLATYEQYF
TRBV6-2/TRBV6-3	TRBJ1-5	CASSYKTGYAPQHF
TRBV6-4	TRBJ2-1	CASSVGPNYEQFF
TRBV6-2/TRBV6-3	TRBJ2-7	CASRGPGEQYF
TRBV7-9	TRBJ2-1	CASSLAERLAGVEQFF
TRBV20-1	TRBJ1-2	CSARDRASNYGYTF
TRBV29-1	TRBJ2-1	CSVALDGFNEQFF
TRBV20-1	TRBJ2-7	CSARTRGTSGAREQYF
TRBV28	TRBJ2-3	CASSLGSGVRDTQYF
TRBV20-1	TRBJ2-7	CSARVGDRSYEQYF
TRBV28	TRBJ1-5	CASKPTGMSNQPQHF
TRBV6-6	TRBJ1-1	CASGGDKYEAFF
TRBV28	TRBJ2-2	CASSEQGRGGELFF
TRBV7-9	TRBJ1-1	CASKSQGAEAFF
TRBV7-9	TRBJ2-5	CASSRPAGGGDQETQYF
TRBV5-1	TRBJ2-1	CASSAGLAGYNEQFF
TRBV29-1	TRBJ2-5	CSVEVGNEGRRETQYF
TRBV9	TRBJ2-7	CASSTLAWDRGDEQYF
TRBV28	TRBJ2-7	CASSLRGQKGSYEQYF
TRBV6-6	TRBJ2-2	CASSYSAGSGRWTGELFF
TRBV5-5	TRBJ2-4	CASSLLDRREDF
TRBV5-1	TRBJ2-7	CASRDLGGGPYEQYF
TRBV6-6	TRBJ2-7	CASSPLRDTYEQYF
TRBV15	TRBJ2-1	CATSREDPGNEQFF
TRBV29-1	TRBJ2-1	CSGWLTSHNEQFF
TRBV6-5	TRBJ2-7	CASGLPLDEQYF
TRBV19	TRBJ2-1	CASSSAGEQFF
TRBV29-1	TRBJ2-3	CSGRDRVSTDTQYF
TRBV29-1	TRBJ2-7	CSVKPGQGAADYEQYF